This passage covers 10 T cell receptor beta chains from one sample sequenced in a study of radiotherapy plus CTLA-4 blockade in lung cancer. TCRdb's table, derived via immunoSEQ multiplex PCR, lists solely in-frame clones and lacks some. Of 65,000 to 100,000 clones detected, roughly 80% appear once; the ten largest clones hold just over 0.8%. The specimen was peripheral blood, collected from a patient treated with radiotherapy plus ipilimumab. The receptors stem from a human donor with non-small cell lung cancer who had stable disease on radiotherapy plus ipilimumab.

CDR3: CAIKGQPSYEQYF. For the CDR3, the DNA is TGTGCCATCAAGGGGCAGCCTTCCTACGAGCAGTACTTC. This rearrangement joins TRBV10-3 to TRBJ2-7, with TRBD1 as a possible D gene (5 bases). The CDR3 is made up of 13 amino acids. The V end lost 7 bases, the J end lost 1 base, and 11 bases lay between the germline ends. From germline, CDR1 is ENHRY and CDR2 SYGVKD.

As regards this clone: One end of the junction fails to match germline, which may point to a read error. CDR3 in amino acids: CASSVATPGGGGRNPGELFF. DNA for the CDR3: TGTGCCAGCAGCGTAGCTACGCCAGGGGGCGGGGGTCGGAACCCCGGGGAGCTGTTTTTT. V usage is TRBV9 and J usage is TRBJ2-2; TRBD1 is a possible D gene (8 bases). This CDR3 comprises 20 residues. The germline CDR1 and CDR2 sequences are SGDLS and YYNGEE.

This clone was found a few times. The gene calls are TRBV28 and TRBJ2-1; 10 bases align to TRBD1. The CDR3 runs 18 residues. Trimming at V came to 8 bases and at J to 6 bases, leaving 19 bases not matched to a gene. The germline CDR1 and CDR2 sequences are MDHEN and SYDVKM. The DNA for the CDR3 is TGTGCCAGCGTCACCGGGACAGGGGTCGTAGGTGTGGGCAATGAGCAGTTCTTC. This encodes CASVTGTGVVGVGNEQFF.

V usage is TRBV28 and J usage is TRBJ2-7, with 7 positions matching TRBD1. Germline V gives CDR1 MDHEN, CDR2 SYDVKM. V lost 6 bases and J lost 1; bases outside the gene matches: 6. The CDR3 is made up of 14 amino acids. The CDR3 nucleotides are TGTGCCAGCAGGCCACAGGGGACGTCCTACGAGCAGTACTTC. It encodes CASRPQGTSYEQYF.

This rearrangement joins TRBV9 to TRBJ2-2; tentative D call: TRBD2 (5 bases). The germline V gene encodes CDR1 SGDLS and CDR2 YYNGEE. This CDR3 region has 14 residues. V was pared by 2 bases and J by 2 bases, with 7 bases between. For the CDR3, the DNA is TGTGCCAGCAGCGTCGAGGGAAACACCGGGGAGCTGTTTTTT. This codes for CASSVEGNTGELFF.

This chain uses TRBV5-1 with TRBJ1-6, with TRBD1 matching over 7 bases. CDR1 and CDR2 from the germline V gene are SGHRS and YFSETQ. V shed 0 bases and J 9 bases; nucleotides not matched to a gene: 9. This CDR3 contains 16 residues. In DNA form, the CDR3 reads TGCGCCAGCAGCTTGGACGGGAGGGGGCCAGGTTCACCCCTCCACTTT. As protein: CASSLDGRGPGSPLHF.

This clone was observed a single time. V gene TRBV7-9 combines with J gene TRBJ2-1, with D perhaps TRBD2 (5 bases). The germline V gene encodes CDR1 SEHNR and CDR2 FQNEAQ (reference sequence). The CDR3 covers 16 residues. V lost 7 bases, J lost 0 bases, and 16 bases lay in between. CDR3 coding DNA: TGTGCCAGCACCCCTCGGACTGGAAGCTCCTACAATGAGCAGTTCTTC. Translating it yields CASTPRTGSSYNEQFF.

In this sample, this clone turned up once. The chain combines TRBV7-7 with TRBJ2-2; the D call may be TRBD1 or TRBD2 (6 bases each). Germline V gene data show CDR1 as SSHAT and CDR2 as FNYEAQ (reference sequence). Trimming cost V 4 bases and J 1 base, with 13 bases left between them. This CDR3 is 16 amino acids long. CDR3 coding DNA: TGTGCCAGCAGCTCGGTCGGGGGCCTGAACACCGGGGAGCTGTTTTTT. It specifies CASSSVGGLNTGELFF.

The genes are TRBV25-1 and TRBJ1-2; 8 positions match TRBD1. Germline trimming cut 4 bases from V and 4 bases from J; bases unmatched to any gene: 2. The CDR3 runs 13 residues. Germline V CDR1 and CDR2: MGHDK, SYGVNS. CDR3 residues: CASSGQGAYGYTF. The CDR3 DNA reads as TGTGCCAGCAGTGGTCAGGGGGCCTATGGCTACACCTTC.

This clone has a handful of counts. V and J are TRBV7-8 and TRBJ1-1, with D possibly being TRBD1 (5 bases). The CDR3 spans 12 residues. V was clipped by 0 bases and J by 8 bases, with 7 bases between them. Per germline, CDR1 SGHVS and CDR2 FQNEAQ. The CDR3 nucleotides are TGTGCCAGCAGCTTAGCTAACAGGGAAGCTTTCTTT. Translation gives CASSLANREAFF.